The sequence of this T cell receptor beta chain was determined in a study of CD8+CD57+ T cells in acquired aplastic anemia. Across the whole study: Sorting CD4+ and CD8+ cells gave DNA averaging roughly 3.2 ug. Approximately 10 million reads, on average, were obtained for CD4+ cells from healthy donors. Whole-study findings and limits: Nearly 30 was the count of CD8+ CDR3 sequences that patients shared with controls.

The use of genomic DNA as template underpinned the TCR beta VDJ and CDR3 profiling. TCRdb independently ran MiXCR on the reads; one entry per CDR3 protein. The table lists roughly 420,000 distinct CDR3 sequences, 55% to 75% of them singletons, with 4% in the top ten. The CDR3 runs 15 residues. V was cut by 1 base and J by 7 bases, with 16 bases left in between. In germline, CDR1 is SGHTA, CDR2 FQGNSA. A note on this clonotype: The antigen remains unidentified.

The chain uses TRBV7-2 and TRBJ1-1, with D unclear. The TCR was taken from a human donor in good health, serving as a control. Input material: sorted CD4+, CD8+, or CD8+CD57+ T cells (not recorded which) from PBMCs. The CDR3 DNA reads as TGTGCCAGCAGCTTAGTCCCGGAGGAATGGAGTGAAGCTTTCTTT. It translates to CASSLVPEEWSEAFF.